The 14 T cell receptor beta chains below all came from one sample that was sequenced in a study of cytomegalovirus exposure and HLA in healthy donors (dated by TCRdb to about 2017). The receptor library was made with the immunoSEQ multiplex PCR assay. This is the immuneACCESS table as TCRdb keeps it, with only in-frame sequences that have V and J called. A part of the clones is gone; compared with another copy, unresolved V genes explain less than half, and the rest is unexplained. This sample gives 90,000 to 150,000 clones in total; around 85% of them show up just once. The ten largest clones capture 4% to 5.5% of the sample. Sequenced sample: PBMCs. These receptors originate from a man aged 18 to 29 in good health and CMV-seropositive.

The V gene is TRBV19, the J gene TRBJ1-1; maybe TRBD1 (6 bases). The CDR3 contains 13 residues. Trimming removed 0 bases at V and 8 bases at J, with 10 bases between. In germline, CDR1 is LNHDA, CDR2 SQIVND (reference sequence). CDR3 residues: CASSIDNRDEAFF. As DNA, the CDR3 is TGTGCCAGTAGTATAGATAACAGGGACGAAGCTTTCTTT. Full variable domain (remainder filled in from reference TRBV19 and TRBJ1-1): DGGITQSPKYLFRKEGQNVTLSCEQNLNHDAMYWYRQDPGQGLRLIYYSQIVNDFQKGDIAEGYSVSREKKESFPLTVTSAQKNPTAFYLCASSIDNRDEAFFGQGTRLTVV.

The CDR3 region is CASSSGQLIAKNIQYF. CDR3 sequence (DNA): TGTGCCAGCAGTTCAGGACAGCTGATAGCCAAAAACATTCAGTACTTC. The gene calls are TRBV27 and TRBJ2-4; maybe TRBD1 (6 bases). V shed 4 bases and J shed 0 bases, with 13 bases lying between them. The CDR3 has 16 amino acids. CDR1 is MNHEY, CDR2 SMNVEV, per germline (reference sequence).

The chain joins TRBV7-8 to TRBJ1-6; possibly TRBD1 for D (6 bases). Per germline, CDR1 SGHVS and CDR2 FQNEAQ. The CDR3 contains 14 residues. The germline V and J ends were trimmed by 2 bases and 9 bases, with 11 bases remaining between them. CDR3 loop: CASSLYRDGSPLHF. The CDR3, as DNA: TGTGCCAGCAGCTTATACAGGGACGGTTCACCCCTCCACTTT. Filled out from reference TRBV7-8 and TRBJ1-6, the complete variable domain reads GAGVSQSPRYKVAKRGQDVALRCDPISGHVSLFWYQQALGQGPEFLTYFQNEAQLDKSGLPSDRFFAERPEGSVSTLKIQRTQQEDSAVYLCASSLYRDGSPLHFGNGTRLTVT.

The chain's CDR3 is CSSWSGGTDTQYF. In nucleotides, the CDR3 is TGCAGCTCATGGAGCGGGGGCACAGATACGCAGTATTTT. The chain carries TRBV29-1 and TRBJ2-3, with 7 bases that match TRBD2. The CDR3 covers 13 residues. The V segment lost 8 bases and the J segment 1 base; nucleotides outside the gene matches: 6. Germline values: CDR1 SQVTM, CDR2 ANQGSEA.

The sample holds one count of this clone. This CDR3 reads CASSLGLSDTQYF. The CDR3 DNA follows: TGTGCCAGCAGCCTAGGTTTGTCGGATACGCAGTATTTT. The chain employs TRBV7-9 and TRBJ2-3; D is ambiguous. Germline CDR1 and CDR2: SEHNR and FQNEAQ (reference sequence). The CDR3 totals 13 residues. Trimming shortened V by 5 bases and J by 6 bases, and 12 bases separated the two germline ends.

The CDR3: CASSFLGDYTF. The CDR3 DNA reads as TGTGCCAGCAGTTTCTTAGGGGACTACACCTTC. The genes are TRBV6-1 and TRBJ1-2; TRBD1 is a possible D gene (5 bases). CDR3 length equals 11 residues. Germline CDR1 is MNHNS and CDR2 is SASEGT. With 5 bases removed from V and 10 bases from J, the gap between germline ends came to 11 bases.

The CDR3 loop is CASSYRESYEQYF. DNA of the CDR3: TGTGCCAGCAGCTACAGGGAATCCTACGAGCAGTACTTC. This chain uses TRBV5-6 with TRBJ2-7; possibly TRBD1 for D (6 bases). Germline V gene sequence: CDR1 SGHDT, CDR2 YYEEEE. The CDR3 totals 13 residues. V was shortened by 3 bases and J by 1 base, with 8 bases between the two germline ends.

The chain couples TRBV27 to TRBJ1-6, with TRBD1 matching 7 bases. J lost 7 bases, V lost 3 bases, and 6 bases had no gene match. The germline gives CDR1 MNHEY, CDR2 SMNVEV (reference sequence). The CDR3 covers 15 residues. The CDR3 sequence is CASSFRGQRNSPLHF. The CDR3 bases are TGTGCCAGCAGTTTTAGGGGACAGAGAAATTCACCCCTCCACTTT.

The V and J genes are TRBV2 and TRBJ1-2, with 9 bases identical to TRBD1. With V trimmed by 8 bases and J by 6 bases, 13 bases remained unmatched. The V gene's germline CDR1 is SNHLY and CDR2 FYNNEI. The CDR3 is 15 residues long. CDR3 sequence reads: CASGTGTRQGDGYTF. Written as DNA, the CDR3 is TGTGCCAGCGGAACCGGTACCAGACAGGGGGATGGCTACACCTTC.

CDR3 nucleotides: TGTGCCGGTCAAGGAGGGGCGCGGGGCACCGGGGAGCTGTTTTTT. Its translation: CAGQGGARGTGELFF. The V gene is TRBV6-1, the J gene TRBJ2-2, with a weak D call TRBD2 (6 bases). Trimming removed 11 bases at V and 4 bases at J, with 20 bases between. Germline values: CDR1 MNHNS, CDR2 SASEGT. The CDR3 contains 15 residues.

The CDR3 DNA reads TGTGCCAGCAGCACGGGACAGGGGGAGACTGAAGCTTTCTTT. This encodes CASSTGQGETEAFF. The V and J genes are TRBV21-1 and TRBJ1-1; no check of the table's D call, TRBD1, against the DNA was made. TRBV21-1 is tagged as a pseudogene. There are 14 residues in the CDR3.

The genes are TRBV7-9 and TRBJ2-7, with TRBD2 matching over 15 bases. J gave up 6 bases and V 2 bases, and 8 bases lay outside the gene matches. The CDR3 extends over 17 amino acids. Germline CDR1 SEHNR, CDR2 FQNEAQ (reference sequence). Written as DNA, the CDR3 is TGTGCCAGCAGCTTAACCGGGACTAGCGGGGGGAATTCCGAGCAGTACTTC. Translated: CASSLTGTSGGNSEQYF.

The chain recombines TRBV5-4 with TRBJ2-5, with D perhaps TRBD1 (6 bases). In germline, CDR1 is SGHNT, CDR2 YYREEE (reference sequence). V gave up 5 bases and J gave up 0 bases, with 11 bases separating them. There are 14 residues in the CDR3. This CDR3 reads CASRSQGYQETQYF. The DNA for the CDR3 is TGTGCCAGCAGATCTCAGGGGTACCAAGAGACCCAGTACTTC.

The chain couples TRBV29-1 to TRBJ2-1; no clear D gene. CDR1 SQVTM and CDR2 ANQGSEA come from the germline V gene. V lost 6 bases and J lost 7, with 7 bases in between. This CDR3 is 10 amino acids long. The CDR3 coding sequence is TGCAGCGTGAGGTTGAATGAGCAGTTCTTC. This sequence encodes CSVRLNEQFF.